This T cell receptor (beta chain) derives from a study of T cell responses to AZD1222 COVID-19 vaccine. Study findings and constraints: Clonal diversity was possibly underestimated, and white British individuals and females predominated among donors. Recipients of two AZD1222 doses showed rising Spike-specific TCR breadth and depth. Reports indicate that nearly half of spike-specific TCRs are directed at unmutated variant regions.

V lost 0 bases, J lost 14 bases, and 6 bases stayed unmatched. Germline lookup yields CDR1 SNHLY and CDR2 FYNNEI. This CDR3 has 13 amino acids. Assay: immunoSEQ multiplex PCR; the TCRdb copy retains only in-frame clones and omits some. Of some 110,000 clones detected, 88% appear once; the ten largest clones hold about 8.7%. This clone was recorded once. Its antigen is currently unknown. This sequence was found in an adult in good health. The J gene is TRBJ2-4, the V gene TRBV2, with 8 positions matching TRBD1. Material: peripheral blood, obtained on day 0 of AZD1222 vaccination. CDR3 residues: CASSEAGRGQEYF. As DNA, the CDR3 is TGTGCCAGCAGTGAAGCTGGGCGGGGACAGGAGTACTTC.